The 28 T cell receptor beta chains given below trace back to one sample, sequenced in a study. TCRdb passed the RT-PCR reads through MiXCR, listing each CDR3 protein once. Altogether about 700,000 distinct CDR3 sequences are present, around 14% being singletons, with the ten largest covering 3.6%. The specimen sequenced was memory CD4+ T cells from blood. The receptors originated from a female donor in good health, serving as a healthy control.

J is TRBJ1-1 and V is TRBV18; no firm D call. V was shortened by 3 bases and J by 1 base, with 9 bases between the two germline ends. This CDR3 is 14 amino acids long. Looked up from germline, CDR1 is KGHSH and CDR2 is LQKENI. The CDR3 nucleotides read TGTGCCAGCTCACCCAACAGCAAGAACACTGAAGCTTTCTTT. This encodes CASSPNSKNTEAFF.

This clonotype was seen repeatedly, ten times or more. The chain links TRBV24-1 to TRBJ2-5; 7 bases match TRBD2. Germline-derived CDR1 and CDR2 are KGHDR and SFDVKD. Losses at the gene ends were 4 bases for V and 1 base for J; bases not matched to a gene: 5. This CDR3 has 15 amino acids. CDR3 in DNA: TGTGCCACCAGTGAGGGGGGGTCACTCCAAGAGACCCAGTACTTC. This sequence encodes CATSEGGSLQETQYF.

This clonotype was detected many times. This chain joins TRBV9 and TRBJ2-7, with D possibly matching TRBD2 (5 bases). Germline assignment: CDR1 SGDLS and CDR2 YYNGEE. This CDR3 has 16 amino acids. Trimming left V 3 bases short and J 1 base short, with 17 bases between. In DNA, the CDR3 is TGTGCCAGCAGCGCCAAACCCGGGATTGAATCCTACGAGCAGTACTTC. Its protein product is CASSAKPGIESYEQYF.

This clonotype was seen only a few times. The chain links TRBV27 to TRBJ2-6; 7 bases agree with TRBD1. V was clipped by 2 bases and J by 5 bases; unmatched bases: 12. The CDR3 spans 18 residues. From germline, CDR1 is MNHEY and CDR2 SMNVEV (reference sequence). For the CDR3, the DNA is TGTGCCAGCAGTTTAAGGGGACAGAGCCCCGTCTGGGCCAACGTCCTGACTTTC. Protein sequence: CASSLRGQSPVWANVLTF.

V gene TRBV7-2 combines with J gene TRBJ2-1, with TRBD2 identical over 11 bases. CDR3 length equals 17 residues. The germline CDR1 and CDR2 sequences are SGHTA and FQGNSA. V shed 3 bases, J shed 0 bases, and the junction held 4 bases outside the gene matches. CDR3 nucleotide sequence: TGTGCCAGCAGCTTGGGACTAGCGGTTAGCTCCTACAATGAGCAGTTCTTC. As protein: CASSLGLAVSSYNEQFF. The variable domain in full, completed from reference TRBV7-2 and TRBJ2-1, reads GAGVSQSPSNKVTEKGKDVELRCDPISGHTALYWYRQSLGQGLEFLIYFQGNSAPDKSGLPSDRFSAERTGGSVSTLTIQRTQQEDSAVYLCASSLGLAVSSYNEQFFGPGTRLTVL.

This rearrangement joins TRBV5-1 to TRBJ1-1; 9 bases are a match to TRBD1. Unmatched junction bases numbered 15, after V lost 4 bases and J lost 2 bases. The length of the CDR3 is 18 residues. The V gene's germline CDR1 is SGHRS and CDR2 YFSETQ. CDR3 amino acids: CASSHASQGTGLNTEAFF. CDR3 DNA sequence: TGCGCCAGCAGCCACGCGTCGCAGGGGACAGGGCTTAACACTGAAGCTTTCTTT.

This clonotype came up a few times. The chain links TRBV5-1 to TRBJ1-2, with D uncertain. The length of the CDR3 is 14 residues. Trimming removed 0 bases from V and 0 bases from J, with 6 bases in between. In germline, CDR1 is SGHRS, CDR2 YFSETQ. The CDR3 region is CASSLDNSNYGYTF. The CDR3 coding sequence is TGCGCCAGCAGCTTGGACAACTCTAACTATGGCTACACCTTC.

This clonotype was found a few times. The CDR3 loop is CASSLARQGSYGYTF. CDR3 bases: TGTGCCAGCAGCTTAGCGCGGCAGGGTAGCTATGGCTACACCTTC. This chain connects TRBV7-2 to TRBJ1-2; tentative D call: TRBD1 (5 bases). Germline loops: CDR1 SGHTA, CDR2 FQGNSA. The V end was cut by 0 bases, the J end by 4 bases, with 12 bases between. The CDR3 is made up of 15 amino acids.

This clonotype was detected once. The chain's CDR3 is CASSLSPGGGNQPQHF. The CDR3 bases are TGCGCCAGCAGCTTATCCCCCGGCGGGGGAAATCAGCCCCAGCATTTT. V and J are TRBV5-1 and TRBJ1-5; the D gene is possibly TRBD1 (5 bases). Trimming left V 2 bases short and J 4 bases short, with 16 bases between. This CDR3 is built from 16 residues. CDR1 SGHRS and CDR2 YFSETQ come from the germline V gene.

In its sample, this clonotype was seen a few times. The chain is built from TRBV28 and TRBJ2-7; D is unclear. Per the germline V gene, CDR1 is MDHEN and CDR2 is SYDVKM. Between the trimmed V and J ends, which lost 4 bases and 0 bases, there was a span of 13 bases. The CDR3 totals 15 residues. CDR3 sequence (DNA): TGTGCCAGCAGTTATACGCTGACGGACTCCTACGAGCAGTACTTC. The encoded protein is CASSYTLTDSYEQYF.

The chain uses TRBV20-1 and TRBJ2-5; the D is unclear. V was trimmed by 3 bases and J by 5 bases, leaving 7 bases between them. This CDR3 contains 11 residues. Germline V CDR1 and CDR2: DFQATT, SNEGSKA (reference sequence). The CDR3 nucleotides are TGCAGTGCTAGTACGTTGGAGACCCAGTACTTC. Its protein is CSASTLETQYF.

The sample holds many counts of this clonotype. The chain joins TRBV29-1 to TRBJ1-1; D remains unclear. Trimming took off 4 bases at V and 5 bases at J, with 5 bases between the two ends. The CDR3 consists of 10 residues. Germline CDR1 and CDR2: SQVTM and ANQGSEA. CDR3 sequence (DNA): TGCAGCGTTGTGGGTACTGAAGCTTTCTTT. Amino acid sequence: CSVVGTEAFF.

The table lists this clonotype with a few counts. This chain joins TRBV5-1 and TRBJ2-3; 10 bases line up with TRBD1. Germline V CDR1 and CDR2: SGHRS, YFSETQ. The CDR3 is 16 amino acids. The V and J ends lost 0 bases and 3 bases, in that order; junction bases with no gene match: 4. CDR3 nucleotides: TGCGCCAGCAGCTTGGGTGGACAGGGGGAAACAGATACGCAGTATTTT. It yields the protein CASSLGGQGETDTQYF.

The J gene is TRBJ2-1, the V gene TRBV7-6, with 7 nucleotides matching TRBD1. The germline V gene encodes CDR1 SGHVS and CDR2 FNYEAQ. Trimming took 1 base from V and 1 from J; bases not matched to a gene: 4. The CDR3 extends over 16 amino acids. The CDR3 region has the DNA TGTGCCAGCAGCTTAGGGGGACAGTGGTCCTACAATGAGCAGTTCTTC. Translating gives CASSLGGQWSYNEQFF.

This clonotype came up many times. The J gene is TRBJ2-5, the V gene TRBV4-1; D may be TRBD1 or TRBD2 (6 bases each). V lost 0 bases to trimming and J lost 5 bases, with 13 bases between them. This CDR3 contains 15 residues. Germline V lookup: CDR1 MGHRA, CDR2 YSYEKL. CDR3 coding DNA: TGCGCCAGCAGCCAAGATAGGGGGAGGTGGGAGACCCAGTACTTC. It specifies CASSQDRGRWETQYF.

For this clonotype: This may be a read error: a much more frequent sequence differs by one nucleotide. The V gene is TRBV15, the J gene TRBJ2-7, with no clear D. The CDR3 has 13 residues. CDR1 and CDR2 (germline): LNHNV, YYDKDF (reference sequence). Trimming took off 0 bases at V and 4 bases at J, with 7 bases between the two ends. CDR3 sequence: CATSRDTRYEQYF. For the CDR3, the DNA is TGTGCCACCAGCAGAGATACAAGGTACGAGCAGTACTTC.

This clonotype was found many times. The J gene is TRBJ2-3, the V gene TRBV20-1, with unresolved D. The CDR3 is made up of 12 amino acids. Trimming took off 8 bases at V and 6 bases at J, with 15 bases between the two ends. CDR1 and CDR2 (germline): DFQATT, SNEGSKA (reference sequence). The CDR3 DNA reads TGCAGTCCTAACTCTGGGATGGATACGCAGTATTTT. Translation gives CSPNSGMDTQYF.

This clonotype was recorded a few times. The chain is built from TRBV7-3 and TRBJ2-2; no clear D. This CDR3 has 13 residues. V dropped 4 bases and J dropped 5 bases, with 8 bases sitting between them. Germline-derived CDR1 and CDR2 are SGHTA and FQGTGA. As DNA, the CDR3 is TGTGCCAGCAGCTCCGGCTGGACCGGGGAGCTGTTTTTT. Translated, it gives CASSSGWTGELFF.

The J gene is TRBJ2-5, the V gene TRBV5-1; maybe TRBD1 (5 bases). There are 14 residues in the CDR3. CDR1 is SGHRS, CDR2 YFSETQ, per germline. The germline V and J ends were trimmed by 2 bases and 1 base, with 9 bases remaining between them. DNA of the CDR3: TGCGCCAGCAGCTTAGACAGCGTCCAAGAGACCCAGTACTTC. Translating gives CASSLDSVQETQYF.

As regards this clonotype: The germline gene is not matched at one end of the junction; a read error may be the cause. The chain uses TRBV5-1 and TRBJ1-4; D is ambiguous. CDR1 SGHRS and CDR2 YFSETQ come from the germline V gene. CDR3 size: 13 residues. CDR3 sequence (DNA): TGCGCCAGCAGACCACCGGCTAATGGAAAACTGTTTTTT. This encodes CASRPPANGKLFF.

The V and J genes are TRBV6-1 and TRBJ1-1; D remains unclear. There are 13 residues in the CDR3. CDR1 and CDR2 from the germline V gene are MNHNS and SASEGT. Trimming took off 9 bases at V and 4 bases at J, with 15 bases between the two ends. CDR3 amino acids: CASTSARLTEAFF. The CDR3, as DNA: TGTGCCAGTACGTCCGCTCGACTCACTGAAGCTTTCTTT.

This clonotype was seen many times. Here the CDR3 reads CASSFPKGADTQYF. Here the CDR3 DNA reads TGCGCCAGCAGCTTCCCCAAGGGAGCAGATACGCAGTATTTT. The V gene is TRBV5-1, the J gene TRBJ2-3; TRBD2 is a possible D gene (5 bases). The CDR3 sequence is 14 residues long. The germline CDR1 and CDR2 sequences are SGHRS and YFSETQ. Deletions cut 2 bases from V and 4 bases from J, with 11 bases between.

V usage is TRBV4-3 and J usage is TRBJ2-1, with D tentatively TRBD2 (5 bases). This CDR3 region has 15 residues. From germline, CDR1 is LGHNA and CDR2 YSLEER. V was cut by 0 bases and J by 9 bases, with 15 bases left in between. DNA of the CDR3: TGCGCCAGCAGCCAAGATCTTGAGGGTGGTAGTGAGCAGTTCTTC. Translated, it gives CASSQDLEGGSEQFF.

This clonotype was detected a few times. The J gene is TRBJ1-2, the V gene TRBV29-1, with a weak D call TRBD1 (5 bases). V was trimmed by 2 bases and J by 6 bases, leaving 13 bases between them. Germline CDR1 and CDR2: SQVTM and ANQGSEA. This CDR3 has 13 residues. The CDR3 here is CSVEPPGRDGYTF. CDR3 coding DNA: TGCAGCGTTGAACCCCCAGGGAGGGATGGCTACACCTTC. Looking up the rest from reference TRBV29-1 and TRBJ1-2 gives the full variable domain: SAVISQKPSRDICQRGTSLTIQCQVDSQVTMMFWYRQQPGQSLTLIATANQGSEATYESGFVIDKFPISRPNLTFSTLTVSNMSPEDSSIYLCSVEPPGRDGYTFGSGTRLTVV.

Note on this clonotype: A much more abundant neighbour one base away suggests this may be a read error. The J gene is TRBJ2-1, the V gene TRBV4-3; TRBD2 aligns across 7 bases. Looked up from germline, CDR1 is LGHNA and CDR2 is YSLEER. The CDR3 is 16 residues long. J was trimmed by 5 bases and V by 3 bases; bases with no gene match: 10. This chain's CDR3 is CASSHRAGVWDNEQFF. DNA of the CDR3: TGCGCCAGCAGCCACAGGGCGGGAGTTTGGGACAATGAGCAGTTCTTC.

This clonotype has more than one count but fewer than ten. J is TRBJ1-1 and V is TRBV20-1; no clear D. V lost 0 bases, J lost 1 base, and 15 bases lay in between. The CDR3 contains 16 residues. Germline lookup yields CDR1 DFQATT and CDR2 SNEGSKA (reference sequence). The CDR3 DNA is TGCAGTGCTAGAGATCCCGCGGTGGTGGGGAACACTGAAGCTTTCTTT. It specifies CSARDPAVVGNTEAFF.

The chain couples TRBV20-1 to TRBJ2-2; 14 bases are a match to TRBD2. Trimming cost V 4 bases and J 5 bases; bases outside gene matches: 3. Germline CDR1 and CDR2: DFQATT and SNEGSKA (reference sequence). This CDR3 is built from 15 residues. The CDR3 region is CSAKGTSGRTGELFF. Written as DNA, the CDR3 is TGCAGTGCTAAAGGGACTAGCGGGAGAACCGGGGAGCTGTTTTTT.

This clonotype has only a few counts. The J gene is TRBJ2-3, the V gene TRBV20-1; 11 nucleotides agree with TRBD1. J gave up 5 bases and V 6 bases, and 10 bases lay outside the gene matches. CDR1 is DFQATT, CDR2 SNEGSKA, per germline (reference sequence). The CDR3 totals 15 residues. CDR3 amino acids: CSARRTGGGVDTQYF. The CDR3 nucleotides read TGCAGTGCCCGGAGGACAGGGGGCGGCGTAGATACGCAGTATTTT.